This T cell receptor (beta chain) is from a study of blood T cell repertoires in COVID-19. Germline lookup yields CDR1 KGHSH and CDR2 LQKENI. This CDR3 spans 15 amino acids. The V end lost 4 bases, the J end lost 5 bases, and 12 bases lay between the germline ends. Method: immunoSEQ multiplex PCR; TCRdb's copy keeps in-frame clones and lacks some. This sample has over 200,000 clones, with about 88% found just once. Individuals aged roughly 18 to 100 years were recruited from some 26 US areas. Cohort allocation depended upon clinical history that participants reported. The clonotype was recovered from a young woman who had been exposed to COVID-19. This chain links TRBV18 with TRBJ1-6; tentatively, D is TRBD1 (5 bases). The specimen sequenced was PBMCs or T cells enriched from blood (not recorded which). This chain's CDR3 is CASSLGGFDNSPLHF. CDR3 sequence (DNA): TGTGCCAGCTCACTGGGGGGATTTGATAATTCACCCCTCCACTTT.